This TCR beta chain came from a study of neurological immune-mediated disorders. The yield of each sequencing run was over 190 million TCR-beta sequences from 15-18 subjects. In TCRdb, the 5' RACE reads were re-called with MiXCR into one record per CDR3 protein. The sample has more than 30,000 distinct CDR3 sequences, 7.2% seen once. CDR1 and CDR2 (germline): DFQATT, SNEGSKA (reference sequence). CDR3 length equals 14 residues. V lost 2 bases to trimming and J lost 3 bases; unmatched junction nucleotides: 1. J is TRBJ2-1 and V is TRBV20-1, with TRBD2 matching 10 bases. Sequencing was done on a sample of CD4+ T cells from blood. This receptor was obtained from a man aged 45-60 years in good health. This CDR3 is CSARRTSGYNEQFF. CDR3 in DNA: TGCAGTGCTAGAAGGACTAGCGGCTACAATGAGCAGTTCTTC.